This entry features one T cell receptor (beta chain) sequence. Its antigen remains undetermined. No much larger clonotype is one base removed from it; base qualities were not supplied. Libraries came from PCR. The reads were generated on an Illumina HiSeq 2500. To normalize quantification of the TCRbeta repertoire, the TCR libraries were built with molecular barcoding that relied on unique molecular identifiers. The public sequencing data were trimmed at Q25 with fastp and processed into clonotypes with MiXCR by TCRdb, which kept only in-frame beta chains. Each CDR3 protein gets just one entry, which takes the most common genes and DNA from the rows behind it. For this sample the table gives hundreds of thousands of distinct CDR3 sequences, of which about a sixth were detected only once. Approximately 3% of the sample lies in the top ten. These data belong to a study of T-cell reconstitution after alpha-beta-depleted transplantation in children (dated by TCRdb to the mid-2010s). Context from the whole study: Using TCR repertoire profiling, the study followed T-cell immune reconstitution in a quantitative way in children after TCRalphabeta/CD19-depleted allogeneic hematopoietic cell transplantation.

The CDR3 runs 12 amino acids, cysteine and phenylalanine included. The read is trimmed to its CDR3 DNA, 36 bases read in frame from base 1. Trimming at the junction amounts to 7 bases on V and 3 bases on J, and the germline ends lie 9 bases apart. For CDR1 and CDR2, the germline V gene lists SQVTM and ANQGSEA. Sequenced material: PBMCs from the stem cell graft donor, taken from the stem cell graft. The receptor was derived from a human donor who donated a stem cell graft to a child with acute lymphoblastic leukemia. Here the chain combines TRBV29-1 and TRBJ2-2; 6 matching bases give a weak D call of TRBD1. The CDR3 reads CSGYRDTGELFF. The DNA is TGCAGCGGTTACAGGGACACCGGGGAGCTGTTTTTT.